A selection of T cell receptor beta chains follows, all from one sample in a study of neoadjuvant nivolumab and ipilimumab in lung cancer. Repertoires were generated with immunoSEQ multiplex PCR, while TCRdb's copy carries only in-frame clones and drops some. The sample holds approximately 29,000 clones, less than 95% seen once. The sample here was peripheral blood, taken after neoadjuvant nivolumab, alone or with ipilimumab, at or shortly before surgery. These receptors originate from an adult with non-small cell lung cancer. Both conserved end residues are part of each CDR3. Each record gives: clone size, J gene, D gene, V gene, CDR3 protein, CDR3 DNA. A D gene is named only where the DNA matches it firmly. Clone size is stated in some rows and not others, as once, few, many or a class when expanded.

once TRBJ2-1 NA TRBV7-8 CASSLVDRLGEQFF TGTGCCAGCAGCTTAGTCGACAGGCTGGGTGAGCAGTTCTTC
NA TRBJ1-3 NA TRBV5-5 CASSLDSVGNTIYF TGTGCCAGCAGCCTGGACAGCGTAGGAAACACCATATATTTT
NA TRBJ1-3 NA TRBV5-1 CASSLALTSGNTIYF TGCGCCAGCAGCTTGGCCCTAACCTCCGGAAACACCATATATTTT
NA TRBJ2-7 TRBD1 TRBV11-2 CASSLERTGAYEQYF TGTGCCAGCAGCTTAGAACGGACAGGGGCCTACGAGCAGTACTTC
NA TRBJ2-3 NA TRBV6-6 CASSYAGEDTQYF TGTGCCAGCAGTTACGCCGGGGAAGATACGCAGTATTTT
NA TRBJ1-2 NA TRBV5-1 CASSPQGRGYTF TGCGCCAGCAGCCCACAGGGCCGTGGCTACACCTTC
NA TRBJ1-2 NA TRBV5-1 CASSLAAGSNYGYTF TGCGCCAGCAGCTTGGCGGCAGGAAGTAACTATGGCTACACCTTC
NA TRBJ2-3 NA TRBV2 CASRGEDRPYGEDTQYF TGTGCCAGCAGAGGGGAGGACAGGCCTTATGGAGAAGATACGCAGTATTTT
NA TRBJ1-2 NA TRBV7-9 CASSLEQATYGYTF TGTGCCAGCAGCTTAGAACAGGCTACCTATGGCTACACCTTC
NA TRBJ1-1 NA TRBV5-1 CASSTQGDTEAFF TGCGCCAGCAGCACTCAGGGAGACACTGAAGCTTTCTTT
NA TRBJ1-1 NA TRBV14 CASSQDLGAEAFF TGTGCCAGCAGCCAAGATTTGGGGGCTGAAGCTTTCTTT
NA TRBJ1-5 NA TRBV7-3 CASSPGGGLGQPQHF TGTGCCAGCAGCCCCGGGGGGGGCTTAGGTCAGCCCCAGCATTTT
NA TRBJ2-7 NA TRBV5-4 CASSLDGGPYEQYF TGTGCCAGCAGCTTGGATGGGGGACCCTACGAGCAGTACTTC
NA TRBJ1-1 NA TRBV6-1 CASSELGGGNTEAFF TGTGCCAGCAGTGAACTTGGGGGCGGGAACACTGAAGCTTTCTTT
few TRBJ1-6 NA TRBV10-3 CAISVGTREGNSPLHF TGTGCCATCAGTGTGGGGACACGGGAGGGTAATTCACCCCTCCACTTT
NA TRBJ1-1 NA TRBV6-1 CASSGSGSTKNTEAFF TGTGCCAGCAGTGGGAGCGGATCCACAAAGAACACTGAAGCTTTCTTT
NA TRBJ1-2 NA TRBV7-3 CASSPGRGLGYGYTF TGTGCCAGCAGCCCGGGACGGGGGCTTGGCTATGGCTACACCTTC
NA TRBJ1-4 NA TRBV9 CASSVTATNEKLFF TGTGCCAGCAGCGTCACCGCAACTAATGAAAAACTGTTTTTT
NA TRBJ1-3 NA TRBV5-1 CASSAGQGNTIYF TGCGCCAGCAGCGCAGGACAGGGAAACACCATATATTTT
once TRBJ2-7 TRBD2 TRBV18 CASSPIQGRAEAYEQYF TGTGCCAGCTCACCAATCCAAGGGAGGGCTGAAGCTTACGAGCAGTACTTC
NA TRBJ1-1 NA TRBV15 CATSNYRAEAFF TGTGCCACCAGCAACTACAGGGCCGAAGCTTTCTTT
NA TRBJ1-5 NA TRBV28 CASSLGTGVSNQPQHF TGTGCCAGCAGTTTAGGGACGGGGGTTAGCAATCAGCCCCAGCATTTT
once TRBJ1-1 NA TRBV5-6 CASSPRDYTEAFF TGTGCCAGCAGCCCGCGGGATTACACTGAAGCTTTCTTT
once TRBJ1-3 NA TRBV7-9 CASSPSGAGAISGNTIYF TGTGCCAGCAGCCCCAGCGGGGCAGGGGCCATCTCTGGAAACACCATATATTTT
NA TRBJ2-6 NA TRBV5-1 CATSVTPAGANVLTF TGCGCCACTTCGGTCACCCCGGCTGGGGCCAACGTCCTGACTTTC
medium-sized TRBJ1-5 NA TRBV2 CASSTGTSNQPQHF TGTGCCAGCAGTACCGGGACCAGCAATCAGCCCCAGCATTTT
NA TRBJ2-5 NA TRBV6-5 CASSYTTLGTQYF TGTGCCAGCAGTTACACTACTTTGGGGACCCAGTACTTC
NA TRBJ1-5 TRBD1 TRBV11-2 CASSWDRNQPQHF TGTGCCAGCAGCTGGGACAGAAATCAGCCCCAGCATTTT
NA TRBJ2-2 NA TRBV7-2 CASSWTFNTGELFF TGTGCCAGCAGCTGGACATTTAACACCGGGGAGCTGTTTTTT
once TRBJ1-1 NA TRBV18 CASSPGDSTEAFF TGTGCCAGCTCACCAGGGGATAGCACTGAAGCTTTCTTT
NA TRBJ2-7 TRBD2 TRBV10-2 CASSVAGEQYF TGCGCCAGCAGTGTAGCGGGAGAGCAGTACTTC
NA TRBJ1-2 NA TRBV2 CASRSYGYTF TGTGCCAGCAGGAGCTATGGCTACACCTTC
NA TRBJ2-2 TRBD2 TRBV2 CASSSGANTGELFF TGTGCCAGCTCGAGCGGGGCGAACACCGGGGAGCTGTTTTTT
NA TRBJ1-5 NA TRBV6-6 CASRQQGSNQPQHF TGTGCCAGCAGACAACAGGGAAGCAATCAGCCCCAGCATTTT
NA TRBJ1-5 NA TRBV5-5 CASTPNGAVTQPQHF TGTGCCAGCACCCCGAACGGGGCGGTGACTCAGCCCCAGCATTTT
once TRBJ2-3 NA TRBV19 CASSRRPGYTDTQYF TGTGCCAGTAGTAGGCGTCCCGGGTACACAGATACGCAGTATTTT
NA TRBJ2-5 NA TRBV5-6 CASGSTRRGETQYF TGTGCCAGCGGCTCGACCCGGAGGGGAGAGACCCAGTACTTC
NA TRBJ2-7 TRBD1 TRBV5-1 CASSVQGATYEQYF TGCGCCAGCAGCGTACAGGGGGCTACCTACGAGCAGTACTTC
once TRBJ1-2 TRBD1 TRBV5-1 CASSGGQGSYGYTF TGCGCCAGCAGCGGCGGACAGGGAAGCTATGGCTACACCTTC
once TRBJ2-7 NA TRBV7-8 CASRGAYEQYF TGTGCCAGCCGGGGAGCCTACGAGCAGTACTTC
NA TRBJ2-3 NA TRBV15 CATRGQNTDTQYF TGTGCCACCAGGGGGCAGAACACAGATACGCAGTATTTT
few TRBJ2-5 TRBD1 TRBV25-1 CASSERSRGWAETQYF TGTGCCAGCAGTGAAAGGTCCAGGGGGTGGGCAGAGACCCAGTACTTC
NA TRBJ2-7 NA TRBV25-1 CASRWQGESEQYF TGTGCCAGCAGGTGGCAGGGCGAATCCGAGCAGTACTTC
few TRBJ2-5 NA TRBV27 CASSFMGLATETQYF TGTGCCAGCAGTTTCATGGGGCTAGCTACAGAGACCCAGTACTTC
NA TRBJ1-3 NA TRBV10-3 CATGQGSSGNTIYF TGTGCCACAGGGCAGGGGAGCTCTGGAAACACCATATATTTT
once TRBJ2-2 TRBD1 TRBV7-9 CASSVVTGQGNTGELFF TGTGCCAGCAGCGTAGTGACGGGACAGGGGAACACCGGGGAGCTGTTTTTT
once TRBJ2-1 TRBD2 TRBV10-3 CATRLAGGSSYNEQFF TGTGCCACTCGACTAGCGGGGGGGAGCTCCTACAATGAGCAGTTCTTC
NA TRBJ2-3 TRBD1 TRBV6-5 CATLTGGSTDTQYF TGTGCCACCCTAACAGGGGGTAGCACAGATACGCAGTATTTT
few TRBJ1-5 NA TRBV28 CASSPGGGRQPQHF TGTGCCAGCAGCCCTGGCGGAGGGCGTCAGCCCCAGCATTTT
once TRBJ2-5 TRBD2 TRBV5-1 CASRAGTSGQETQYF TGCGCCAGCAGAGCCGGGACTAGCGGACAAGAGACCCAGTACTTC
NA TRBJ2-7 TRBD1 TRBV29-1 CSVSGTGYYEQYF TGCAGCGTTTCCGGGACAGGGTACTACGAGCAGTACTTC
NA TRBJ2-5 NA TRBV2 CASQKETQYF TGTGCCAGCCAGAAAGAGACCCAGTACTTC
once TRBJ2-3 NA TRBV11-3 CASSLESARDTQYF TGTGCCAGCAGCTTAGAGTCCGCGAGAGATACGCAGTATTTT
NA TRBJ1-2 NA TRBV10-2 CASSEEKGLGYGYTF TGCGCCAGCAGTGAAGAAAAGGGGCTAGGCTATGGCTACACCTTC